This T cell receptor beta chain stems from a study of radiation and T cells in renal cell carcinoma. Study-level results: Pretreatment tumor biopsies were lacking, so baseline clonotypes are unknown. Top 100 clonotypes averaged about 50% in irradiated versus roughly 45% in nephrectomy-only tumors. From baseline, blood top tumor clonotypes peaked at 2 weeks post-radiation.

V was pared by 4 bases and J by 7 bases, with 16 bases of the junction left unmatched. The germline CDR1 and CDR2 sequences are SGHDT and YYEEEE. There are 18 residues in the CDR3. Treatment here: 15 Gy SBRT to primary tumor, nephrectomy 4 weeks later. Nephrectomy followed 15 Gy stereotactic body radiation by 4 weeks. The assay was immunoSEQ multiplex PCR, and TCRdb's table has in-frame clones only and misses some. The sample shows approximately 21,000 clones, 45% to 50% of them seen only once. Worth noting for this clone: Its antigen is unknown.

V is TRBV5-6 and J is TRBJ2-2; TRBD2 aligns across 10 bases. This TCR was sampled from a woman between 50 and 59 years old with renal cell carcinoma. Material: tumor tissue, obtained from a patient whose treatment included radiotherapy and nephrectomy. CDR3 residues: CASSQDLPLAGMIGELFF. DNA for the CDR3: TGTGCCAGCAGCCAAGATCTTCCACTAGCGGGGATGATCGGGGAGCTGTTTTTT.